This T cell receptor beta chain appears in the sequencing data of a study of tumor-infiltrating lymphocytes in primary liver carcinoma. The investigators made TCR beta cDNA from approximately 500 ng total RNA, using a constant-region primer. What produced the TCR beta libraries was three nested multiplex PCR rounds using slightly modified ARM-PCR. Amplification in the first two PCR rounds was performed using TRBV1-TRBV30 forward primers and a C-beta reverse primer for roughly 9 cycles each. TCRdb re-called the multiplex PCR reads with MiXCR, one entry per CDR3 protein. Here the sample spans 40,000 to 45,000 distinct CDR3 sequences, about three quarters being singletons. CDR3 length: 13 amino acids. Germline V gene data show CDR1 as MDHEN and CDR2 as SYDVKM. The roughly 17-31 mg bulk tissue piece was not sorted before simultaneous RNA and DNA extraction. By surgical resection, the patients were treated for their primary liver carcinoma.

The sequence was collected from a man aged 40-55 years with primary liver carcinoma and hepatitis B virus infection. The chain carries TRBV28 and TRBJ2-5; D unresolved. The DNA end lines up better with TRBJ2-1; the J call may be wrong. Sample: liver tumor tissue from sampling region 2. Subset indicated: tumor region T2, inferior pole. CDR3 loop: CASSSPPGEIQFF. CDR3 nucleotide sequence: TGTGCCAGCAGTTCCCCCCCAGGAGAGATCCAGTTCTTC.